The 21 T cell receptor beta chains in this list originate from one sample, sequenced in a study of cytomegalovirus exposure and HLA in healthy donors (dated by TCRdb to the late 2010s). The library was prepared using the immunoSEQ multiplex PCR assay. For the multiplex PCR, a mixture combining 60 forward primers for TCR Vbeta segments and 13 reverse primers for TCR Jbeta segments was used. Not all clones reach the TCRdb copy of this immuneACCESS table, which keeps in-frame sequences only. Checked studies attribute under half of the gap to unresolved V genes and leave the rest unexplained. For this sample the table gives about 98,000 clones, of which about 81% were detected only once. The top ten clones comprise 1.4% of the sample. The material sequenced was PBMCs. The source of these receptors is a man in his forties in good health and CMV-seronegative.

The chain employs TRBV13 and TRBJ1-1; the match to TRBD1 covers 11 bases. From germline, CDR1 is PRHDT and CDR2 FYEKMQ (reference sequence). V shed 5 bases and J 5 bases; nucleotides not matched to a gene: 16. CDR3 length: 18 amino acids. The CDR3 DNA follows: TGTGCCAGCAGCCAAAGGGACAGGGGGACTTATGGGGGTACTGAAGCTTTCTTT. This encodes CASSQRDRGTYGGTEAFF. Complete variable domain (other parts from reference TRBV13 and TRBJ1-1): AAGVIQSPRHLIKEKRETATLKCYPIPRHDTVYWYQQGPGQDPQFLISFYEKMQSDKGSIPDRFSAQQFSDYHSELNMSSLELGDSALYFCASSQRDRGTYGGTEAFFGQGTRLTVV.

The chain recombines TRBV6-5 with TRBJ1-2; 7 bases are shared with TRBD1. This CDR3 has 14 amino acids. Germline lookup yields CDR1 MNHEY and CDR2 SVGAGI. Unmatched junction bases numbered 9, after V lost 6 bases and J lost 5 bases. The CDR3 sequence is CASRHTTGAYGYTF. The CDR3 DNA follows: TGTGCCAGCAGACACACTACAGGGGCGTATGGCTACACCTTC.

The chain couples TRBV11-2 to TRBJ1-2, with TRBD1 matching 7 bases. The germline gives CDR1 SGHAT, CDR2 FQNNGV. The CDR3 length is 15 residues. The V and J ends lost 6 bases and 3 bases, in that order; junction bases with no gene match: 10. CDR3 DNA: TGTGCCAGCAGTTTTCAGGGGGGAGGATACTATGGCTACACCTTC. Its protein is CASSFQGGGYYGYTF.

This chain connects TRBV6-1 to TRBJ2-7, with TRBD1 identical over 7 bases. The junction had 5 bases not matched to a gene; V was cut back by 7 bases and J by 2 bases. Germline-derived CDR1 and CDR2 are MNHNS and SASEGT. This CDR3 is built from 13 residues. In DNA form, the CDR3 reads TGTGCCAGCACGGGGACAGAAGCCTACGAGCAGTACTTC. It is translated as CASTGTEAYEQYF.

This clone appeared once. This rearrangement joins TRBV6-5 to TRBJ1-2; TRBD1 is a possible D gene (5 bases). Trimming stripped 4 bases from V and 4 bases from J, with 13 bases between. CDR1 MNHEY and CDR2 SVGAGI come from the germline V gene. The CDR3 runs to 14 residues. The CDR3 spells CASSSTGLGYGYTF. The CDR3 nucleotides read TGTGCCAGCAGTTCTACGGGACTTGGCTATGGCTACACCTTC.

This sequence joins TRBV6-5 and TRBJ1-5; D may be TRBD1 (5 bases). Trimming took 6 bases from V and 6 from J, leaving 12 bases between them. The CDR3 is made up of 13 amino acids. Germline assignment: CDR1 MNHEY and CDR2 SVGAGI. The CDR3 sequence: CASSIRVTQPQHF. The DNA for the CDR3 is TGTGCCAGCAGCATCAGGGTTACTCAGCCCCAGCATTTT.

This rearrangement joins TRBV5-6 to TRBJ1-5; D is ambiguous. The CDR3 has 15 residues. V lost 4 bases to trimming and J lost 0 bases, with 11 bases between them. The germline V gene has CDR1 SGHDT and CDR2 YYEEEE. The CDR3 DNA follows: TGTGCCAGCAGCCGTTACGACTCTAGCAATCAGCCCCAGCATTTT. It is translated as CASSRYDSSNQPQHF.

This chain's CDR3 is CASRHQTGGHGWGYGYTF. CDR3 nucleotides: TGTGCCAGCAGGCACCAGACCGGAGGCCACGGGTGGGGCTATGGCTACACCTTC. The J gene is TRBJ1-2, the V gene TRBV5-6; D is undetermined. Germline CDR1 reads SGHDT; CDR2 reads YYEEEE. Trimming stripped 5 bases from V and 4 bases from J, with 27 bases between. The length of the CDR3 is 18 residues.

The V gene is TRBV7-2, the J gene TRBJ1-1; no clear D. There are 14 residues in the CDR3. Per the germline V gene, CDR1 is SGHTA and CDR2 is FQGNSA. Trimming removed 2 bases at V and 0 bases at J, with 7 bases between. The CDR3 here is CASSLQQMNTEAFF. The CDR3 nucleotides read TGTGCCAGCAGCTTACAACAGATGAACACTGAAGCTTTCTTT.

The J gene is TRBJ1-1, the V gene TRBV6-1; TRBD1 aligns across 12 bases. Germline values: CDR1 MNHNS, CDR2 SASEGT. The CDR3 contains 16 residues. The junction had 9 bases not matched to a gene; V was cut back by 4 bases and J by 6 bases. The CDR3 DNA is TGTGCCAGCAGTGGAGGGACAGGGGGCTCTTTGGCTGAAGCTTTCTTT. As protein: CASSGGTGGSLAEAFF.

This clone was picked up one time. The chain links TRBV6-5 to TRBJ1-1; D gene ambiguous. CDR3 size: 13 residues. Per germline, CDR1 MNHEY and CDR2 SVGAGI. V dropped 5 bases and J dropped 4 bases, with 11 bases sitting between them. The CDR3 region is CASSAASSTEAFF. The CDR3 DNA follows: TGTGCCAGCAGTGCGGCCAGTAGCACTGAAGCTTTCTTT.

The J gene is TRBJ1-2, the V gene TRBV7-9, with 10 bases that match TRBD1. The CDR3 is 14 residues long. V lost 8 bases, J lost 2 bases, and 5 bases stayed unmatched. Germline CDR1 is SEHNR and CDR2 is FQNEAQ (reference sequence). CDR3 bases: TGTGCCAGCTTCGGACAGGGGGAAAACTATGGCTACACCTTC. As protein: CASFGQGENYGYTF.

This chain uses TRBV5-1 with TRBJ2-5, with 7 bases matching TRBD1. The CDR3 length is 14 residues. J was trimmed by 4 bases and V by 5 bases; bases with no gene match: 8. Germline loops: CDR1 SGHRS, CDR2 YFSETQ. Here the CDR3 reads CASSLRGLGETQYF. CDR3 sequence (DNA): TGCGCCAGCAGTTTGAGGGGGCTTGGAGAGACCCAGTACTTC.

This clone was observed a few times. DNA for the CDR3: TGTGCCAGCAGTCGGACAGACGCGAATTCACCCCTCCACTTT. Amino acid sequence: CASSRTDANSPLHF. The chain links TRBV6-6 to TRBJ1-6; the D gene is possibly TRBD1 (6 bases). V was shortened by 5 bases and J by 7 bases, with 12 bases between the two germline ends. Looked up from germline, CDR1 is MNHNY and CDR2 is SVGAGI (reference sequence). The CDR3 sequence is 14 residues long.

This clone has only one observation. Written as DNA, the CDR3 is TGCGCCAGCAGCCAAGTTCTCACCGGGGAGCTGTTTTTT. This gives the protein CASSQVLTGELFF. The genes are TRBV4-1 and TRBJ2-2, with no clear D. Germline values: CDR1 MGHRA, CDR2 YSYEKL. The CDR3 sequence is 13 residues long. V lost 1 base and J lost 4, with 4 bases in between.

This clone came up once. V usage is TRBV28 and J usage is TRBJ2-5, with no clear D. Germline assignment: CDR1 MDHEN and CDR2 SYDVKM. CDR3 size: 13 residues. Deletions cut 1 base from V and 3 bases from J, with 6 bases between. The CDR3 is CASSLFRKETQYF. Written as DNA, the CDR3 is TGTGCCAGCAGTTTATTCAGGAAAGAGACCCAGTACTTC.

The V call is TRBV2, the J call TRBJ1-2, with TRBD1 identical over 11 bases. The V and J ends lost 3 bases and 4 bases, in that order; junction bases with no gene match: 4. This CDR3 comprises 15 residues. Looked up from germline, CDR1 is SNHLY and CDR2 is FYNNEI. This CDR3 reads CASSERGQGVYGYTF. Here the CDR3 DNA reads TGTGCCAGCAGTGAGCGGGGACAGGGGGTCTATGGCTACACCTTC.

The DNA of the CDR3 is TGCGCCAGCAGCCCCCAGACTAGCGGGGGGCCGAACACCGGGGAGCTGTTTTTT. It specifies CASSPQTSGGPNTGELFF. The chain has TRBV4-3 and TRBJ2-2; 13 bases fit TRBD2. The trim removed 4 bases at V and 0 bases at J, leaving 5 bases unmatched. Germline V lookup: CDR1 LGHNA, CDR2 YSLEER. The CDR3 runs 18 residues.

This clone was picked up a small number of times. V gene TRBV7-6 combines with J gene TRBJ2-3; TRBD2 might be the D (6 bases). Germline V gene sequence: CDR1 SGHVS, CDR2 FNYEAQ. CDR3 length: 15 amino acids. The V end lost 5 bases, the J end lost 8 bases, and 20 bases lay between the germline ends. The CDR3 DNA sequence: TGTGCCAGCAGCCTACTAGCTACGGAGCAGGGTACGCAGTATTTT. Translation: CASSLLATEQGTQYF.

The J gene is TRBJ2-7, the V gene TRBV4-1; 11 nucleotides agree with TRBD2. Germline V gene sequence: CDR1 MGHRA, CDR2 YSYEKL. The CDR3 is made up of 13 amino acids. Trimming at V came to 5 bases and at J to 11 bases, leaving 8 bases not matched to a gene. The CDR3 DNA is TGCGCCAGCAGCTCGACTAGCGGGGTAGATAAGTACTTC. Translating gives CASSSTSGVDKYF.

The chain is built from TRBV29-1 and TRBJ1-2; weak D call: TRBD1 (5 bases). Trimming pared 3 bases from V and 4 bases from J, leaving 15 bases between. The V gene's germline CDR1 is SQVTM and CDR2 ANQGSEA. This CDR3 region has 14 residues. CDR3 sequence reads: CSVDGLGGGYGYTF. Written as DNA, the CDR3 is TGCAGCGTTGATGGGCTTGGGGGAGGCTATGGCTACACCTTC. The full variable domain, with the rest looked up from reference TRBV29-1 and TRBJ1-2, is SAVISQKPSRDICQRGTSLTIQCQVDSQVTMMFWYRQQPGQSLTLIATANQGSEATYESGFVIDKFPISRPNLTFSTLTVSNMSPEDSSIYLCSVDGLGGGYGYTFGSGTRLTVV.